This T cell receptor beta chain was sequenced for a study of blood T cell repertoires in COVID-19. Study information: Whether acute or convalescent, the COVID-19 samples came from the United States, Italy and Spain. T cells, B-cell-depleted T cells, or PBMCs supplied cDNA or gDNA.

Individuals aged roughly 18 to 100 years were recruited from some 26 US areas. Cohort placement rested on clinical history that participants reported themselves. Only in-frame clones appear in the TCRdb table, and some are missing; sequencing was by immunoSEQ multiplex PCR. The sample consists of 200,000 to 250,000 clones, 80% to 85% of them appearing once. Germline V gives CDR1 SGHTA, CDR2 FQGNSA. The CDR3 length is 13 residues. J gave up 10 bases and V 4 bases, and 6 bases lay outside the gene matches. The specimen was PBMCs or T cells enriched from blood (not recorded which). This receptor was obtained from a woman between 35 and 50 years old who had recovered from COVID-19. The V gene is TRBV7-2, the J gene TRBJ1-1, with 10 bases identical to TRBD1. In DNA form, the CDR3 reads TGTGCCAGCAGCTGGGACAGGGGCGTTGTAGCTTTCTTT. Translation: CASSWDRGVVAFF.